The TCR beta chain under discussion was sequenced for a study of low-dose radiotherapy and immunotherapy resistance in tumors. Study in general: The study administered intravenous cyclophosphamide at 200 mg/m2 every two weeks, one day ahead of radiation and immunotherapy.

Time point indicated: before trial treatment. Patients deemed eligible presented with advanced solid tumors lacking tumor-infiltrating lymphocytes. Primers targeting TRAV and TRBV primed first-strand cDNA, covering alpha and beta chains. TCR amplification involved about 19 PCR cycles with a constant-region primer and V-primer adapter. TCRdb reprocessed the reads via MiXCR and lists one record per CDR3 protein. The top ten clones hold around 4% of a sample with roughly 36,000 distinct CDR3 sequences, roughly 31% of them seen once. V lost 0 bases to trimming and J lost 4 bases; unmatched junction nucleotides: 6. The germline V gene encodes CDR1 MNHGY and CDR2 SAAAGT. The CDR3 consists of 16 residues.

The chain has TRBV6-8 and TRBJ2-7, with TRBD2 matching over 10 bases. The source is a male donor with gallbladder cancer. Specimen: PBMCs, collected before treatment. The CDR3 sequence is CASSYSASGSKYEQYF. The CDR3 nucleotides are TGTGCCAGCAGTTACTCAGCTAGCGGGAGTAAGTACGAGCAGTACTTC.